These T cell receptor beta chains were read from a single sample in a study of blood T cell repertoires in COVID-19. Using immunoSEQ multiplex PCR, the repertoire was profiled, and TCRdb retains in-frame clones only, with some absent. The sample records under 200,000 clones, approximately 91% being singletons. Sequenced input: peripheral blood. The receptors stem from a man aged 18 to 35 with acute or convalescent COVID-19. Each CDR3 is given with its conserved first and last residue. Fields, in order: J gene, V gene, D gene, clone size, CDR3 protein, CDR3 DNA. D genes are given only for firm matches. Expanded clones are given a class, and other clones once, few, many or no size at all.

>TRBJ2-7|TRBV25-1|NA|NA
CASSVRGEQYF
TGTGCCAGCAGTGTTCGGGGCGAGCAGTACTTC
>TRBJ1-2|TRBV19|TRBD1|NA
CASRIEQGAHPGYTF
TGTGCCAGTAGGATCGAACAGGGGGCGCATCCTGGCTACACCTTC
>TRBJ1-2|TRBV19|NA|once
CASSKGRDGLRIYGYTF
TGTGCCAGCAGTAAAGGGAGGGACGGACTCAGGATTTATGGCTACACCTTC
>TRBJ1-1|TRBV28|TRBD1|NA
CASSHFDREEAFF
TGTGCCAGCAGTCACTTTGACAGGGAAGAAGCTTTCTTT
>TRBJ1-5|TRBV27|NA|once
CASSLVPGNQPQHF
TGTGCCAGCAGTTTAGTCCCGGGCAATCAGCCCCAGCATTTT
>TRBJ1-2|TRBV5-1|TRBD1|NA
CASSLGRQGVANYGYTF
TGCGCCAGCAGCTTGGGTAGACAGGGGGTAGCTAACTATGGCTACACCTTC
>TRBJ2-1|TRBV7-8|TRBD2|NA
CASSRLAGSSYNEQFF
TGTGCCAGCAGCCGACTAGCGGGGAGCTCCTACAATGAGCAGTTCTTC
>TRBJ1-3|TRBV19|NA|NA
CASSMWAEGNTIYF
TGTGCCAGTAGTATGTGGGCAGAAGGAAACACCATATATTTT
>TRBJ2-7|TRBV27|TRBD2|once
CASSFRQRGEQYF
TGTGCCAGCAGTTTTCGACAGCGGGGCGAGCAGTACTTC
>TRBJ2-5|TRBV24-1|NA|once
CATSDASGLGKTQYF
TGTGCCACCAGTGATGCTTCGGGGTTGGGTAAGACCCAGTACTTC
>TRBJ1-5|TRBV18|NA|NA
CASSPEGDSNQPQHF
TGTGCCAGCTCACCAGAGGGAGATAGCAATCAGCCCCAGCATTTT
>TRBJ1-4|TRBV7-9|NA|NA
CASRPDRNEKLFF
TGTGCCAGCAGACCCGACAGGAATGAAAAACTGTTTTTT
>TRBJ2-7|TRBV3-1/TRBV3-2|NA|NA
CASSQETGYEQYF
TGTGCCAGCAGCCAAGAAACAGGCTACGAGCAGTACTTC
>TRBJ1-4|TRBV7-9|TRBD1|once
CASSLGQGEKLFF
TGTGCCAGCAGCTTAGGACAGGGGGAAAAACTGTTTTTT
>TRBJ2-1|TRBV12-5|TRBD2|few
CASGLVHGTSDNEQFF
TGTGCTAGTGGTTTGGTACACGGGACTAGCGACAATGAGCAGTTCTTC
>TRBJ2-5|TRBV4-1|TRBD1|NA
CASSQLSGTAQETQYF
TGCGCCAGCAGCCAATTATCCGGGACAGCCCAAGAGACCCAGTACTTC
>TRBJ2-7|TRBV27|TRBD2|NA
CASSDSGDGSYEQYF
TGTGCCAGCAGTGATAGCGGGGACGGCTCCTACGAGCAGTACTTC
>TRBJ2-2|TRBV30|TRBD1|NA
CAGRTGAGELFF
TGTGCCGGACGTACAGGGGCCGGGGAGCTGTTTTTT
>TRBJ1-6|TRBV11-2|TRBD1|NA
CASSLAAGQGANSPLHF
TGTGCCAGCAGCTTAGCCGCCGGACAGGGGGCTAATTCACCCCTCCACTTT
>TRBJ1-6|TRBV11-2|NA|NA
CASSLDGARNSPLHF
TGTGCCAGCAGCTTAGATGGGGCGCGGAATTCACCCCTCCACTTT
>TRBJ1-4|TRBV11-2|NA|NA
CASSLSEGGLSEKLFF
TGTGCCAGCAGCTTATCGGAGGGGGGGTTAAGTGAAAAACTGTTTTTT
>TRBJ1-5|TRBV30|NA|NA
CAWSVGGVGQPQHF
TGTGCCTGGAGTGTAGGAGGGGTGGGTCAGCCCCAGCATTTT
>TRBJ2-2|TRBV4-2|NA|NA
CASSQDPGVVSGELFF
TGTGCCAGCAGCCAAGACCCAGGGGTCGTGTCCGGGGAGCTGTTTTTT
>TRBJ2-1|TRBV2|NA|NA
CASSEIGGSYNEQFF
TGTGCCAGCAGTGAGATCGGAGGTTCCTACAATGAGCAGTTCTTC
>TRBJ2-2|TRBV7-8|NA|NA
CASSLFRTDNTGELFF
TGTGCCAGCAGCTTATTCCGGACAGACAACACCGGGGAGCTGTTTTTT
>TRBJ2-6|TRBV27|NA|NA
CASSFSGSGANVLTF
TGTGCCAGCAGTTTCTCAGGATCTGGGGCCAACGTCCTGACTTTC
>TRBJ1-1|TRBV4-1|TRBD1|NA
CASSQDGTDTEAFF
TGCGCCAGCAGCCAAGATGGGACAGACACTGAAGCTTTCTTT
>TRBJ2-2|TRBV4-1|NA|NA
CASSREGQGGVDTGELFF
TGCGCCAGCAGCCGGGAAGGACAGGGAGGGGTTGACACCGGGGAGCTGTTTTTT
>TRBJ2-1|TRBV6-1|NA|NA
CASSDVGGDGPYNEQFF
TGTGCCAGCAGTGATGTCGGGGGAGACGGGCCCTACAATGAGCAGTTCTTC
>TRBJ2-7|TRBV5-4|TRBD2|NA
CASSNRLAGGYEQYF
TGTGCCAGCAGCAACCGACTAGCGGGAGGCTACGAGCAGTACTTC
>TRBJ2-2|TRBV7-6|TRBD2|NA
CASSLGLAGGYTGELFF
TGTGCCAGCAGCTTAGGACTAGCGGGGGGATACACCGGGGAGCTGTTTTTT
>TRBJ2-5|TRBV5-1|NA|NA
CASSLEGVKETQYF
TGCGCCAGCAGCTTGGAAGGGGTAAAGGAGACCCAGTACTTC
>TRBJ2-7|TRBV12-3/TRBV12-4|TRBD1|NA
CASRSGQTYEQYF
TGTGCCAGCAGATCGGGACAGACCTACGAGCAGTACTTC
>TRBJ2-1|TRBV18|NA|NA
CASSPQIAGDNEQFF
TGTGCCAGCTCACCACAGATTGCAGGGGACAATGAGCAGTTCTTC
>TRBJ1-1|TRBV5-5|TRBD1|once
CASSPRTGNTEAFF
TGTGCCAGCAGCCCACGGACAGGGAACACTGAAGCTTTCTTT
>TRBJ2-3|TRBV11-2|NA|NA
CASSLGLGGTDTQYF
TGTGCCAGCAGCTTAGGATTAGGAGGCACAGATACGCAGTATTTT
>TRBJ2-3|TRBV7-7|TRBD2|once
CASSLETSGRLYF
TGTGCCAGCAGCTTAGAGACTAGCGGGAGACTGTATTTT
>TRBJ2-1|TRBV10-2|TRBD2|NA
CASSGGASYNEQFF
TGCGCCAGCAGCGGGGGGGCGAGTTACAATGAGCAGTTCTTC
>TRBJ1-6|TRBV6-5|NA|NA
CASNPGVDNSPLHF
TGTGCCAGCAATCCCGGTGTAGATAATTCACCCCTCCACTTT
>TRBJ2-7|TRBV12-5|NA|NA
CASGPPGSYEQYF
TGTGCTAGTGGCCCTCCGGGGTCCTACGAGCAGTACTTC